The T cell receptor beta chain described here comes from a study of blood T cells in healthy people across ages. The study, taken as a whole, reports: In older individuals, TCR beta diversity per million T cells was lower, falling roughly linearly with age.

Next came a second PCR, run for roughly 6 to 11 cycles, which used a sample-barcoded 5' primer along with a J-beta primer mix. MiXCR, run by TCRdb on the 5' RACE reads, gives a single entry per CDR3 protein. The data contain over a million distinct CDR3 sequences, approximately 59% of them singletons. Note on this clonotype: The antigen is undetermined.

CDR3 length: 18 amino acids. Germline V gene sequence: CDR1 MGHRA, CDR2 YSYEKL. This chain joins TRBV4-1 and TRBJ2-4, with TRBD1 identical over 8 bases. The DNA end is a closer match to TRBJ2-7, so the J assignment may be wrong. This clonotype originated in a man younger than 35 in good health. The material sequenced was blood. The CDR3 loop reads CASSQEVPGQVVYYEQYF. CDR3 sequence (DNA): TGCGCCAGCAGCCAAGAGGTACCGGGACAGGTGGTTTACTACGAGCAGTACTTC.